This paragraph covers one TCR beta chain sequence. Its antigen is still unknown. Additional DNA sequences in this sample encode the identical CDR3. The entry originates in a study of T cells in localized non-small cell lung cancer. Findings of the study overall: A median roughly 57 of the top 100 tumor clones appeared in adjacent lung. As only one tumor region underwent sequencing, heterogeneity remains possible. Uninvolved adjacent lung showed the highest T cell clonality, exceeding tumor.

The germline V gene encodes CDR1 MNHNS and CDR2 SASEGT. This CDR3 is built from 13 residues. Trimming removed 1 base from V and 4 bases from J, with 5 bases in between. Sequenced by immunoSEQ multiplex PCR; TCRdb stores in-frame clones only, minus some. The sample carries fewer than 95,000 clones, roughly 88% recorded once. The TCR was taken from a woman aged 35 to 75 with stage II squamous cell lung carcinoma. V and J are TRBV6-1 and TRBJ1-5; D ambiguous. The source material was PBMCs, sampled before any cancer treatment. The CDR3 sequence is CASSEGVNQPQHF. The CDR3 DNA follows: TGTGCCAGCAGTGAAGGGGTTAATCAGCCCCAGCATTTT.